One and the same sample provided the 6 T cell receptor beta chains below, sequenced in a study of T cell repertoires in cytomegalovirus infection. Which antigens these TCRs recognize remains unknown. Using its own MiXCR run on the reads, TCRdb lists one record per CDR3 protein. The sample yields roughly 310,000 distinct CDR3 sequences, 25% to 30% seen once. The sample here was cultured PBMCs, taken from culture after CMV antigen stimulation. The receptors shown here come from a human donor in good health (CMV status not recorded). Some clones in this sample may be carry-over from other donors' samples.

In its sample, this clonotype was seen a few times. The CDR3 loop reads CASSEWPGGASYEQYF. For the CDR3, the DNA is TGTGCCAGCAGTGAATGGCCCGGGGGCGCATCCTACGAGCAGTACTTC. This sequence joins TRBV6-1 and TRBJ2-7; the D gene could be TRBD1 or TRBD2 (6 bases each). The CDR3 runs to 16 residues. In germline, CDR1 is MNHNS, CDR2 SASEGT. V was shortened by 2 bases and J by 1 base, with 15 bases between the two germline ends.

This clonotype was found a few times. The chain links TRBV13 to TRBJ1-2, with 8 bases aligning to TRBD1. Unmatched junction bases numbered 4, after V lost 5 bases and J lost 5 bases. Germline CDR1 reads PRHDT; CDR2 reads FYEKMQ (reference sequence). This CDR3 region has 13 residues. Here the CDR3 reads CASSPRQGYGYTF. The CDR3 DNA sequence: TGTGCCAGCAGCCCCAGACAGGGGTATGGCTACACCTTC.

This chain links TRBV5-1 with TRBJ2-1; a possible D gene is TRBD1 (5 bases). Germline V gene lookup returns CDR1 SGHRS and CDR2 YFSETQ. The CDR3 runs to 14 residues. Deletions cut 0 bases from V and 9 bases from J, with 13 bases between. The CDR3 region has the DNA TGCGCCAGCAGCTTGGGTGGTGCGCAGGGTGAGCAGTTCTTC. Its protein product is CASSLGGAQGEQFF.

Ten or more counts support this clonotype. The rearrangement joins TRBV7-2 to TRBJ1-6; TRBD1 agrees at 7 bases. V was pared by 5 bases and J by 10 bases, with 5 bases of the junction left unmatched. This CDR3 comprises 13 residues. Germline CDR1 and CDR2: SGHTA and FQGNSA. CDR3 sequence: CASSLDRASPLHF. CDR3 in DNA: TGTGCCAGCAGCCTCGACAGGGCCTCACCCCTCCACTTT.

There are a few counts of this clonotype. The chain uses TRBV6-2 or TRBV6-3 and TRBJ1-5; TRBD1 is a possible D gene (5 bases). The CDR3 extends over 18 amino acids. The germline gives CDR1 MNHEY, CDR2 SVGEGT. Trimming removed 2 bases at V and 6 bases at J, with 23 bases between. CDR3 region: CASSYGIRTGGSGQPQHF. The CDR3 nucleotides are TGTGCCAGCAGTTACGGAATACGAACTGGGGGGTCAGGTCAGCCCCAGCATTTT.

This clonotype has only a few counts. The V gene is TRBV5-4, the J gene TRBJ2-1; 11 nucleotides match TRBD1. CDR1 and CDR2 from the germline V gene are SGHNT and YYREEE (reference sequence). The CDR3 sequence is 14 residues long. V shed 7 bases, J shed 8 bases, and the junction held 8 bases outside the gene matches. The CDR3 region has the DNA TGTGCCAGCGGCCCGGGACAGGGGGTCTATGAGCAGTTCTTC. The encoded protein is CASGPGQGVYEQFF. Full variable domain (missing parts from reference TRBV5-4 and TRBJ2-1): ETGVTQSPTHLIKTRGQQVTLRCSSQSGHNTVSWYQQALGQGPQFIFQYYREEENGRGNFPPRFSGLQFPNYSSELNVNALELDDSALYLCASGPGQGVYEQFFGPGTRLTVL.